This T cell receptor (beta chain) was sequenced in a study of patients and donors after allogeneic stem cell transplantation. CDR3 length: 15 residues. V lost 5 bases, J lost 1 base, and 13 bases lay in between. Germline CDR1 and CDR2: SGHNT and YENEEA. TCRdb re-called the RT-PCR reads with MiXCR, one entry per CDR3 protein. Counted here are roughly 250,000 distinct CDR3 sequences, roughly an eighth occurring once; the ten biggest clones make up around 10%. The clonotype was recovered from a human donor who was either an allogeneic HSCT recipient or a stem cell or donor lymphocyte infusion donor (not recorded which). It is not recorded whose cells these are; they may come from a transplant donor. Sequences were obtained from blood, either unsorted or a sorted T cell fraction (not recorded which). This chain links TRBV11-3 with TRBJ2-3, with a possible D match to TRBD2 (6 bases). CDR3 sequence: CASSARGSRTDTQYF. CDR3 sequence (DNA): TGTGCCAGCAGCGCCCGGGGGTCCCGCACAGATACGCAGTATTTT.